This T cell receptor (beta chain) originates from a study of blood T cells in healthy people across ages. Study observations and caveats: Among T cells, TCR beta diversity per million cells dropped roughly linearly as age rose.

The people who gave samples were healthy Caucasians from Russia, aged roughly 6 to 90. The study isolated at least 7 million PBMCs from each sample. Combining a sample-barcoded 5' primer with a J-beta primer mix, a second PCR ran for roughly 6 to 12 cycles. TCRdb recomputed calls from the 5' RACE reads with MiXCR, one row per CDR3 protein. The sample has about 1,600,000 distinct CDR3 sequences; 40% to 50% are singletons. The CDR3 runs to 17 residues. In germline, CDR1 is SGHKS, CDR2 YYEKEE (reference sequence). With 1 base clipped from V and 2 bases from J, the junction kept 8 bases outside the gene matches. This clonotype has a handful of counts. No antigen is known for it.

The origin of this receptor is a woman between 18 and 29 years old in good health. J is TRBJ2-1 and V is TRBV5-5; 8 nucleotides line up with TRBD2. Material: blood. The CDR3 DNA reads as TGTGCCAGCAGCTTGATCGGGGGGGACTTAACCTACAATGAGCAGTTCTTC. Protein: CASSLIGGDLTYNEQFF.